By sample share, the clone carrying this T cell receptor (beta chain) is medium-sized. Its antigen is not known. The data were obtained in a study of early T cells in non-severe SARS-CoV-2 infection. Study-level results: VDJdb-based matching was biased toward anti-spike CD8 responses and missed private and CD4 specificities.

Germline loops: CDR1 SGDLS, CDR2 YYNGEE. Unmatched junction bases numbered 11, after V lost 0 bases and J lost 0 bases. The CDR3 loop spans 19 amino acids. Individual cDNA molecules each received unique molecular identifiers attached to them. Via MiXCR, TCRdb re-called the 5' RACE reads, giving one row per CDR3 protein. This sample carries about 26,000 distinct CDR3 sequences, roughly 5% of them seen once, and the ten largest clones take 3.5% to 4.5%. This TCR came from an adult who was a healthcare worker with PCR-confirmed SARS-CoV-2 infection or an uninfected control (not recorded which). The chain has TRBV9 and TRBJ1-3; the match to TRBD1 covers 8 bases. The source material was whole blood. Here the CDR3 DNA reads TGTGCCAGCAGCGTAGCTTTTCAGACAGGGGATATCTCTGGAAACACCATATATTTT. This translates into CASSVAFQTGDISGNTIYF.